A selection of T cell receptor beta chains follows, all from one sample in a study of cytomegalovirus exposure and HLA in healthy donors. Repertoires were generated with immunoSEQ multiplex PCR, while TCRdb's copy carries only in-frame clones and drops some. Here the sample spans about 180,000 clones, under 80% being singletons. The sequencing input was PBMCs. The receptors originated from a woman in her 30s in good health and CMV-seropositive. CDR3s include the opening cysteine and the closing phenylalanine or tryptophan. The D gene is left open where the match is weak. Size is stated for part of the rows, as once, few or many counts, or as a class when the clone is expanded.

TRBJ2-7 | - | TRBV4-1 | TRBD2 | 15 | CASSLPGPGGYEQYF | TGCGCCAGCAGCCTGCCGGGCCCGGGGGGTTACGAGCAGTACTTC
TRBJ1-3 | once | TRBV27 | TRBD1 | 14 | CASSLQGAGNTIYF | TGTGCCAGCAGTTTGCAGGGGGCCGGAAACACCATATATTTT
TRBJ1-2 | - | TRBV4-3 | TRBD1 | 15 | CASSQDGGQDYGYTF | TGCGCCAGCAGCCAAGATGGGGGACAGGACTATGGCTACACCTTC
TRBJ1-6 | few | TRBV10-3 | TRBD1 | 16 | CASRGQGSSYNSPLHF | TGTGCCAGCAGGGGACAGGGAAGCTCCTATAATTCACCCCTCCACTTT
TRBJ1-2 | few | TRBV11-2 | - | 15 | CASDDNRDNYYGYTF | TGTGCCAGCGACGATAATCGGGACAACTACTATGGCTACACCTTC
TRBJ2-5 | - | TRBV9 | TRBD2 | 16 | CASGKGVAGTGETQYF | TGTGCCAGCGGAAAAGGGGTAGCGGGGACCGGGGAGACCCAGTACTTC
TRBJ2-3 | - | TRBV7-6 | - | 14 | CASSLGSTADTQYF | TGTGCCAGCAGCTTAGGGTCGACAGCAGATACGCAGTATTTT
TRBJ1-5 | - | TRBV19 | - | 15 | CASSIDPFLGQPQHF | TGTGCCAGTAGTATAGATCCGTTTCTCGGTCAGCCCCAGCATTTT
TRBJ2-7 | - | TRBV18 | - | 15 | CASSPDTEPSYEQYF | TGTGCCAGCTCTCCTGACACCGAGCCTTCCTACGAGCAGTACTTC
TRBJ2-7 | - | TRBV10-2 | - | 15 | CATRLQGFSSYEQYF | TGCGCCACCCGACTTCAGGGGTTCTCCTCCTACGAGCAGTACTTC
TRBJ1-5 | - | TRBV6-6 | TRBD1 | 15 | CASASTGRGNQPQHF | TGTGCCAGCGCCTCCACGGGCAGGGGGAATCAGCCCCAGCATTTT
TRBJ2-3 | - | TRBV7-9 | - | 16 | CASRPTGTASTDTQYF | TGTGCCAGCAGGCCGACCGGGACTGCGAGCACAGATACGCAGTATTTT
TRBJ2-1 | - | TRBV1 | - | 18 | CTSSQGGTSGDSHHEQFF | TGCACCAGCAGCCAAGGGGGGACTAGCGGGGACTCTCACCATGAGCAGTTCTTC
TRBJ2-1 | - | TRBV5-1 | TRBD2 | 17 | CASSLQMRGGPYNEQFF | TGCGCCAGCAGCCTTCAAATGCGGGGGGGCCCCTACAATGAGCAGTTCTTC
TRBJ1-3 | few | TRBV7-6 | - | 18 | CASSLKGRRQVSGNTIYF | TGTGCCAGCAGCCTGAAAGGGAGGAGGCAGGTCTCTGGAAACACCATATATTTT
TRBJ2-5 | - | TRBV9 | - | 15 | CASSVASALQETQYF | TGTGCCAGCAGCGTAGCCAGCGCTTTACAAGAGACCCAGTACTTC
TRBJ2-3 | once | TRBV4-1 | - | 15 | CASSQEGAPLDTQYF | TGCGCCAGCAGCCAAGAGGGGGCCCCTTTGGATACGCAGTATTTT
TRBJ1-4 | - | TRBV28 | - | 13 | CASSRGSERKLFF | TGTGCCAGCAGCCGAGGGTCAGAACGTAAACTGTTTTTT
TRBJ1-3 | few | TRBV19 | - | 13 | CASSPVSGNTIYF | TGTGCCAGTAGTCCGGTATCGGGAAACACCATATATTTT
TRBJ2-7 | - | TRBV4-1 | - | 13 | CASSQDGPYEQYF | TGCGCCAGCAGCCAAGATGGCCCCTACGAGCAGTACTTC
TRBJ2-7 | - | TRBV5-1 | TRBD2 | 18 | CASSLGETSGGHTYEQYF | TGCGCCAGCAGCTTGGGGGAGACTAGCGGGGGCCATACCTACGAGCAGTACTTC
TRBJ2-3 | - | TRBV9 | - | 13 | CASSVGSADTQYF | TGTGCCAGCAGCGTCGGAAGCGCAGATACGCAGTATTTT
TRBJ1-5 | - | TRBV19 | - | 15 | CASNTAGAPNQPQHF | TGTGCCAGTAATACGGCCGGAGCCCCCAATCAGCCCCAGCATTTT
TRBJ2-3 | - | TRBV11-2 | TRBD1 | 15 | CASSLRQGWADTQYF | TGTGCCAGCAGCTTACGACAGGGGTGGGCAGATACGCAGTATTTT
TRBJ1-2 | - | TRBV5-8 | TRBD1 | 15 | CASSRTGTGNYGYTF | TGTGCCAGCAGCCGCACCGGGACAGGGAACTATGGCTACACCTTC
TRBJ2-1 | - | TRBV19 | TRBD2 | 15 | CASSIGQGGVNEQFF | TGTGCCAGTAGTATAGGGCAGGGAGGGGTCAATGAGCAGTTCTTC
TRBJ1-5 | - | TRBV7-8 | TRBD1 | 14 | CASSPDRASQPQHF | TGTGCCAGCAGCCCGGACAGGGCTAGCCAGCCCCAGCATTTT
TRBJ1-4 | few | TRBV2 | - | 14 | CASTTGIFNEKLFF | TGTGCCAGCACTACCGGGATATTTAATGAAAAACTGTTTTTT
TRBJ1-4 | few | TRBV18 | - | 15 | CASSPREEKDEKLFF | TGTGCCAGCTCACCACGGGAGGAAAAGGATGAAAAACTGTTTTTT
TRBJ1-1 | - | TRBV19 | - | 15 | CASSTRRALNTEAFF | TGTGCCAGTAGTACCCGCAGGGCCTTGAACACTGAAGCTTTCTTT
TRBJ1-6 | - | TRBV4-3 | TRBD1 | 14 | CASSQQGGNSPLHF | TGCGCCAGCAGCCAGCAGGGGGGTAATTCACCCCTCCACTTT
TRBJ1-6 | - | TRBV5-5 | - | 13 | CASSLPGDSPLHF | TGTGCCAGCAGCTTGCCGGGTGATTCACCCCTCCACTTT
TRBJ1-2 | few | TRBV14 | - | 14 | CASSQEGGNYGYTF | TGTGCCAGCAGCCAAGAAGGCGGCAACTATGGCTACACCTTC
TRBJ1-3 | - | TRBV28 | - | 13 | CATITAAGNTIYF | TGTGCCACCATCACTGCGGCTGGAAACACCATATATTTT
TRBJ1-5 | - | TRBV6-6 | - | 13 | CASTEPSGEPQHF | TGTGCCAGCACAGAACCCTCGGGGGAGCCCCAGCATTTT
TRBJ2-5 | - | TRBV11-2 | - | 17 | CASSPGGGGARRETQYF | TGTGCCAGCAGCCCAGGGGGCGGGGGGGCTCGGAGAGAGACCCAGTACTTC
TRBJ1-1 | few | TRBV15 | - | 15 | CATSPRGGQGGEAFF | TGTGCCACCAGCCCACGAGGTGGGCAGGGAGGAGAAGCTTTCTTT
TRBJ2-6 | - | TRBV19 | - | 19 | CASSDHLGVFTSGANVLTF | TGTGCCAGTAGCGATCATCTAGGGGTCTTTACCTCTGGGGCCAACGTCCTGACTTTC
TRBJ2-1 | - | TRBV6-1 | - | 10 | CASSSNEQFF | TGTGCCAGCAGTTCTAATGAGCAGTTCTTC
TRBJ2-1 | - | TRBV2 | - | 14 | CACAGIQGYNEQFF | TGTGCCTGCGCGGGGATACAGGGGTACAATGAGCAGTTCTTC
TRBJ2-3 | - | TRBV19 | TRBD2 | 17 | CASSIGVGTSGTDTQYF | TGTGCCAGTAGTATAGGGGTGGGGACTAGCGGCACAGATACGCAGTATTTT
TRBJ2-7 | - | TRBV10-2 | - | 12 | CASRTLAYEQYF | TGCGCCAGCAGGACATTGGCCTACGAGCAGTACTTC
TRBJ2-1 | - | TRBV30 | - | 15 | CAWSTSSESYNEQFF | TGTGCCTGGAGTACTTCGAGCGAGAGCTACAATGAGCAGTTCTTC
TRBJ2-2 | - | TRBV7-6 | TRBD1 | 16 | CASSFLGTALPGELFF | TGTGCCAGCAGCTTCCTGGGGACAGCGCTCCCCGGGGAGCTGTTTTTT
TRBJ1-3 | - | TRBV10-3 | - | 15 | CAIGEGRASGNTIYF | TGTGCCATCGGGGAGGGTAGGGCCTCTGGAAACACCATATATTTT
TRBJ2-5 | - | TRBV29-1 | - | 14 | CSVEDSGKEETQYF | TGCAGCGTCGAGGACTCGGGAAAGGAGGAGACCCAGTACTTC
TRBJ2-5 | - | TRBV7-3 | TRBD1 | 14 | CASILTGGRETQYF | TGTGCCAGCATCTTGACAGGGGGAAGGGAGACCCAGTACTTC